This T cell receptor beta chain was obtained from a study of OX40 agonist ivuxolimab in advanced cancers. At the level of the study: Partial responses were achieved by three patients: one hepatocellular carcinoma, two cutaneous melanoma.

The germline V gene encodes CDR1 DFQATT and CDR2 SNEGSKA (reference sequence). This CDR3 spans 11 amino acids. V lost 6 bases to trimming and J lost 4 bases, with 8 bases between them. The assay was immunoSEQ multiplex PCR, and TCRdb's table has in-frame clones only and misses some. The sample contains some 70,000 clones, less than 90% of which appear only once. This specimen consisted of CD4+ or CD8+ T cells sorted from blood, obtained in a trial of the OX40 agonist ivuxolimab. The clonotype comes from an adult with an advanced solid tumor such as melanoma, head and neck, liver or kidney cancer. V gene TRBV20-1 combines with J gene TRBJ2-3; D uncertain. The DNA for the CDR3 is TGCAGTGCCCAGAAAGCAGATACGCAGTATTTT. This sequence encodes CSAQKADTQYF.